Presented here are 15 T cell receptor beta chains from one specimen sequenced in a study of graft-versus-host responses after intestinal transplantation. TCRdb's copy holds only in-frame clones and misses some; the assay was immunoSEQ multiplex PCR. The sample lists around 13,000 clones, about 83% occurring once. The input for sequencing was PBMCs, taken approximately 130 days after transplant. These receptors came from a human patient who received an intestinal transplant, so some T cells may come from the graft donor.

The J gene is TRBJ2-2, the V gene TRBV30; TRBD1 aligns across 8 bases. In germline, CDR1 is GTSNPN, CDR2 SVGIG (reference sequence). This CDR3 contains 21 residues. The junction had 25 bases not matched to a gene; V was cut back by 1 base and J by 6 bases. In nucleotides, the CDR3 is TGTGCCTGGAGTGCCATTATTAACCTAAACCCCCAGGGGGCGGTGGCCGGGGAGCTGTTTTTT. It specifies CAWSAIINLNPQGAVAGELFF.

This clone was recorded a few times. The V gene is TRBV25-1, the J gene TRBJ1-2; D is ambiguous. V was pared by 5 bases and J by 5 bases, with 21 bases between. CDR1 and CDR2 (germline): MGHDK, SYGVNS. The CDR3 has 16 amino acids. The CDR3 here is CASSPIIKGPDYGYTF. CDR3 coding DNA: TGTGCCAGCAGTCCAATCATTAAAGGTCCAGATTATGGCTACACCTTC.

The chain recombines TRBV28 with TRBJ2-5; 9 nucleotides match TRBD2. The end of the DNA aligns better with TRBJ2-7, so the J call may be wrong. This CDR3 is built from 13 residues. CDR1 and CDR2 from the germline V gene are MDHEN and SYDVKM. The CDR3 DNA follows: TGTGCCAGCAGACTAGCGGGCGCCTACGAGCAGTACTTC. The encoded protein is CASRLAGAYEQYF.

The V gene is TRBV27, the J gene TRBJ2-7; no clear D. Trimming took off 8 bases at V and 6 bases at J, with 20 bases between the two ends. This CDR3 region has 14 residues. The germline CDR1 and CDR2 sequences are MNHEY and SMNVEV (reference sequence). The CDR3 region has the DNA TGTGCCAGCCACGTCTCGCGGAACTACGGCGAGCAGTACTTC. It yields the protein CASHVSRNYGEQYF.

The CDR3 DNA reads TGTGCCAGCAGCCGGACAGTCCTACTCGCCCAGTACTTC. The encoded protein is CASSRTVLLAQYF. The chain carries TRBV6-5 and TRBJ2-5; possible D gene TRBD1, 6 bases. This CDR3 has 13 amino acids. Germline V gene sequence: CDR1 MNHEY, CDR2 SVGAGI. Deletions cut 6 bases from V and 9 bases from J, with 17 bases between.

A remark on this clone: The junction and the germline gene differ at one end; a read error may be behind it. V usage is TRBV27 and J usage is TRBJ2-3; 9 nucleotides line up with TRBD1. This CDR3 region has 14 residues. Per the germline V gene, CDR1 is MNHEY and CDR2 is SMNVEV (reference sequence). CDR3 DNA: TGTGCCAGCAGAACAGGGGGCGCAGGGGATACGCGGTATTTT. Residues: CASRTGGAGDTRYF.

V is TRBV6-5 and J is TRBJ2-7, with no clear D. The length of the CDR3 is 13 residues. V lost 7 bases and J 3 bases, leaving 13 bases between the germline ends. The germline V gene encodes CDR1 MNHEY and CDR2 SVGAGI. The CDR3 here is CASTEEAHYEQYF. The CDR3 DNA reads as TGTGCCAGCACGGAAGAGGCACACTACGAGCAGTACTTC.

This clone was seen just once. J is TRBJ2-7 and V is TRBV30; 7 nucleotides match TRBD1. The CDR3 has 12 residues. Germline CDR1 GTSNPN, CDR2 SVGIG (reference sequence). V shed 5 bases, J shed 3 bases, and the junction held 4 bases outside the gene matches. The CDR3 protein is CAWVQGRYEQYF. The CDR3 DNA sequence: TGTGCCTGGGTACAGGGGCGCTACGAGCAGTACTTC.

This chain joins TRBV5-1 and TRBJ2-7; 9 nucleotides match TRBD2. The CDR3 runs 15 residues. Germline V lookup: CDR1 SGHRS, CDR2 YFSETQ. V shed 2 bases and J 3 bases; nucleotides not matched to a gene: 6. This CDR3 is CASSFAGGTNYEQYF. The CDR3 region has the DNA TGCGCCAGCAGCTTTGCGGGAGGGACCAACTACGAGCAGTACTTC.

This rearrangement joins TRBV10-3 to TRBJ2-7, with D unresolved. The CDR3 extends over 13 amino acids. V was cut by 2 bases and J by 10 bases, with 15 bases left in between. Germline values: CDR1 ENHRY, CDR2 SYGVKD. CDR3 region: CAISEPPRLGQYF. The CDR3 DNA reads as TGTGCCATCAGTGAGCCTCCGCGTTTAGGTCAGTACTTC.

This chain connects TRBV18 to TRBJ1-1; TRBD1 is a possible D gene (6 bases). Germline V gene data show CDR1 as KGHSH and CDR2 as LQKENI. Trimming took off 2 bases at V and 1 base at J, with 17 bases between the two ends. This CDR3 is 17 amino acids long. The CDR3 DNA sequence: TGTGCCAGCTCACCAAGAACGGGGGCAGGGCAGAACACTGAAGCTTTCTTT. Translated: CASSPRTGAGQNTEAFF.

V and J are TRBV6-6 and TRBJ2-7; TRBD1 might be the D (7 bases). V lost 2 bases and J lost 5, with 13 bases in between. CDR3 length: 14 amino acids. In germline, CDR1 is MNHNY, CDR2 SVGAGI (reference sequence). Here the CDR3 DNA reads TGTGCCAGCAGTTACCAGGGGGAGGTAAACGAGCAGTACTTC. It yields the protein CASSYQGEVNEQYF.

The CDR3 DNA reads TGTGCCAGCAGCCAATCGCCCCGGGACAGGGTCACAGATACGCAGTATTTT. Its protein product is CASSQSPRDRVTDTQYF. The chain has TRBV16 and TRBJ2-3, with 9 bases identical to TRBD1. Germline V gene lookup returns CDR1 KGHSY and CDR2 FQNENV. J was trimmed by 2 bases and V by 0 bases; bases with no gene match: 6. The CDR3 sequence is 17 residues long.

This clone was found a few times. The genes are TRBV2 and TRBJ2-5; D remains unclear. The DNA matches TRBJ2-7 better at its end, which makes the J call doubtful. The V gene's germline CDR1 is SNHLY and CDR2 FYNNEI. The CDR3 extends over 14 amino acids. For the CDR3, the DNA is TGTGCCAGCAAGGAAGTAAGGGCCCCCTACGAGCAGTACTTC. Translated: CASKEVRAPYEQYF.

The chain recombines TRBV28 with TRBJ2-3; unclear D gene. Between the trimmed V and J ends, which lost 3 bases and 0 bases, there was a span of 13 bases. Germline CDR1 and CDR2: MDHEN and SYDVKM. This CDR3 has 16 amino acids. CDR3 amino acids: CASSFSPLRSTDTQYF. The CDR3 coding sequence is TGTGCCAGCAGTTTTTCTCCACTTAGGAGCACAGATACGCAGTATTTT.